This TCR beta chain was captured by sequencing in a study of regulatory T cells in long-lasting Graves disease. Study-wide findings and caveats: Persistent Graves' patients showed less TCR diversity than newly diagnosed patients showed.

Libraries of TCR beta came from iRepertoire HTBI primers plus Arm-PCR of CDR3 regions. TCRdb recomputed calls from the multiplex PCR reads with MiXCR, one row per CDR3 protein. The sample lists about 440,000 distinct CDR3 sequences, under 15% occurring once. Time point defined: newly diagnosed GD, antithyroid drugs for less than 3 months. The TCR library was made from RNA that had been extracted from PBMCs in TRIzol. Germline CDR1 reads MDHEN; CDR2 reads SYDVKM. The CDR3 length is 13 residues. The table lists this clonotype with many counts. Its antigen is as yet unknown. At one of its ends the junction is not consistent with the germline gene, which may arise from a read error. These data were likewise used in another study, on T cells in Graves' hyperthyroidism and ophthalmopathy. That paper adds: The HTBI primer set served for first-round RT-PCR of the TCR CDR3. Among thyroid clonotypes expanded above 0.001, most also appeared in blood.

This receptor was identified in a woman aged 25 to 45 with Graves disease. The rearrangement links TRBV28 to TRBJ2-7; perhaps TRBD1 as D (5 bases). The sample in question was peripheral blood mononuclear cells (PBMCs), obtained at new diagnosis, from a patient treated with antithyroid drugs. The CDR3 protein is CASSFSDSYEQYF. For the CDR3, the DNA is TGCGCCAGCAGCTTTTCTGACAGTTACGAGCAGTACTTC.